Shown below are 27 T cell receptor beta chains from a single sample sequenced in a study of T-cell reconstitution after alpha-beta-depleted transplantation in children. TCRbeta library preparation incorporated unique molecular identifiers. TCRdb re-called the PCR reads through MiXCR, storing one row per CDR3 protein. This repertoire shows approximately 300,000 distinct CDR3 sequences, 11% found once; its top ten account for about a quarter. The starting material was peripheral blood, obtained 180 days after TCRalphabeta/CD19-depleted stem cell transplant. The receptors shown here come from a male patient aged 2-10 years who had a stem cell transplant for chronic granulomatous disease, so the T cells may come from the graft donor.

This clonotype was seen many times. V is TRBV12-3 or TRBV12-4 and J is TRBJ2-1; 7 bases map to TRBD2. After removal of 2 bases from V and 8 bases from J, the junction contained 3 bases not matched to a gene. The CDR3 loop spans 13 amino acids. The CDR3 is CASSLFTSDEQFF. CDR3 nucleotide sequence: TGTGCCAGCAGTTTATTTACTAGCGATGAGCAGTTCTTC.

CDR3 nucleotides: TGTGCCAGCAGCCAAGATGTTACTAGCGGGTCTTACAATGAGCAGTTCTTC. This codes for CASSQDVTSGSYNEQFF. This rearrangement joins TRBV3-1 to TRBJ2-1, with 9 bases identical to TRBD2. This CDR3 has 17 residues. CDR1 LGHDT and CDR2 YNNKEL come from the germline V gene (reference sequence). The ends lost 0 bases at V and 4 bases at J; junction bases unmatched: 7.

There are many counts of this clonotype. V and J are TRBV7-2 and TRBJ1-5; D gene unclear. The CDR3 loop spans 16 amino acids. Trimming shortened V by 4 bases and J by 2 bases, and 15 bases separated the two germline ends. The germline V gene has CDR1 SGHTA and CDR2 FQGNSA. CDR3 coding DNA: TGTGCCAGCAGCTCGAATGGGGTTATGGGCAATCAGCCCCAGCATTTT. Protein product: CASSSNGVMGNQPQHF.

This clonotype was picked up a small number of times. The chain's CDR3 is CASSAGPGDTGELFF. For the CDR3, the DNA is TGTGCCAGCAGCGCCGGGCCCGGGGACACCGGGGAGCTGTTTTTT. J is TRBJ2-2 and V is TRBV12-3 or TRBV12-4; a possible D gene is TRBD2 (5 bases). Deletions cut 6 bases from V and 3 bases from J, with 14 bases between. The CDR3 covers 15 residues.

This clonotype occurred many times. The V gene is TRBV20-1, the J gene TRBJ1-2; no definite D call. The germline V gene encodes CDR1 DFQATT and CDR2 SNEGSKA (reference sequence). The CDR3 totals 16 residues. V shed 0 bases and J shed 2 bases, with 16 bases lying between them. CDR3 nucleotides: TGCAGTGCTAGAGATCAGTTCGTTGGAGGGAACTATGGCTACACCTTC. This gives the protein CSARDQFVGGNYGYTF.

This clonotype occurred many times. The V call is TRBV20-1, the J call TRBJ1-2; D ambiguous. CDR1 DFQATT and CDR2 SNEGSKA come from the germline V gene (reference sequence). The V end was cut by 5 bases, the J end by 5 bases, with 15 bases between. CDR3 length: 13 residues. CDR3 sequence reads: CSAPYQPEYGYTF. In DNA, the CDR3 is TGCAGTGCTCCTTATCAGCCAGAATATGGCTACACCTTC.

In this sample, this clonotype turned up many times. The chain links TRBV27 to TRBJ2-3, with D possibly being TRBD1 (6 bases). From germline, CDR1 is MNHEY and CDR2 SMNVEV (reference sequence). Trimming removed 2 bases from V and 6 bases from J, with 15 bases in between. The CDR3 consists of 15 residues. CDR3 loop: CASSLDRRWLDTQYF. CDR3 sequence (DNA): TGTGCCAGCAGTTTAGACAGGCGCTGGTTGGATACGCAGTATTTT.

This clonotype was picked up many times. The chain is built from TRBV5-5 and TRBJ2-2; D could derive from TRBD1 or TRBD2 (5 bases each). Germline assignment: CDR1 SGHKS and CDR2 YYEKEE (reference sequence). V lost 3 bases to trimming and J lost 3 bases, with 12 bases between them. This CDR3 is 15 amino acids long. The chain's CDR3 is CASSYGTSHTGELFF. DNA for the CDR3: TGTGCCAGCAGCTACGGGACCTCCCACACCGGGGAGCTGTTTTTT.

This clonotype has a handful of counts. V and J are TRBV10-3 and TRBJ2-1; TRBD1 aligns across 10 bases. The CDR3 has 16 residues. V lost 4 bases, J lost 2 bases, and 5 bases stayed unmatched. Germline-derived CDR1 and CDR2 are ENHRY and SYGVKD. The CDR3 loop is CAISGTGGGTYNEQFF. The CDR3 nucleotides are TGTGCCATCAGTGGGACAGGGGGAGGGACCTACAATGAGCAGTTCTTC.

There are many counts of this clonotype. The chain carries TRBV7-2 and TRBJ2-6; the match to TRBD2 covers 12 bases. Germline-derived CDR1 and CDR2 are SGHTA and FQGNSA. V lost 5 bases and J lost 2; bases outside the gene matches: 4. The CDR3 length is 17 residues. The CDR3 region is CASSLTSGRTGANVLTF. CDR3 bases: TGTGCCAGCAGCCTCACTAGCGGGAGGACTGGGGCCAACGTCCTGACTTTC.

This clonotype was seen ten or more times. The V gene is TRBV7-6, the J gene TRBJ2-2, with 9 bases fitting TRBD1. V was pared by 5 bases and J by 7 bases, with 8 bases of the junction left unmatched. The CDR3 extends over 15 amino acids. CDR1 and CDR2 from the germline V gene are SGHVS and FNYEAQ. CDR3 nucleotides: TGTGCCAGCAGCCGGGGGACAGGGACGGGCGGGGAGCTGTTTTTT. Translated: CASSRGTGTGGELFF.

The sample holds many counts of this clonotype. V is TRBV7-9 and J is TRBJ1-4; no clear D gene. With 5 bases removed from V and 7 bases from J, the gap between germline ends came to 8 bases. The CDR3 has 12 residues. Germline CDR1 reads SEHNR; CDR2 reads FQNEAQ (reference sequence). The CDR3 reads CASSPSSEKLFF. CDR3 DNA: TGTGCCAGCAGCCCATCGTCTGAAAAACTGTTTTTT.

The chain links TRBV19 to TRBJ2-7, with D possibly TRBD2 on 6 matching bases. Germline-derived CDR1 and CDR2 are LNHDA and SQIVND (reference sequence). The CDR3 length is 14 residues. Trimming shortened V by 1 base and J by 4 bases, and 11 bases separated the two germline ends. In nucleotides, the CDR3 is TGTGCCAGTAGTATAGGCGGGGCGGATTACGAGCAGTACTTC. It specifies CASSIGGADYEQYF. The full variable domain, rest sourced from reference TRBV19 and TRBJ2-7, is DGGITQSPKYLFRKEGQNVTLSCEQNLNHDAMYWYRQDPGQGLRLIYYSQIVNDFQKGDIAEGYSVSREKKESFPLTVTSAQKNPTAFYLCASSIGGADYEQYFGPGTRLTVT.

This clonotype was counted at least ten times. The J gene is TRBJ2-7, the V gene TRBV29-1; TRBD2 matches at 9 bases. The CDR3 sequence is 11 residues long. J was trimmed by 12 bases and V by 4 bases; bases with no gene match: 7. Germline CDR1 and CDR2: SQVTM and ANQGSEA. In DNA form, the CDR3 reads TGCAGCGTTGGAGAGGGACTAGCAGTGTACTTC. It translates to CSVGEGLAVYF.

This clonotype was picked up many times. This chain uses TRBV12-3 or TRBV12-4 with TRBJ2-2; 7 bases align to TRBD2. V gave up 1 base and J gave up 7 bases; unmatched junction bases: 6. The CDR3 contains 15 residues. The CDR3 region is CASSLGRGSNGELFF. The CDR3 DNA reads as TGTGCCAGCAGTTTAGGTCGCGGGAGTAACGGGGAGCTGTTTTTT.

This clonotype appeared many times. V gene TRBV12-3 or TRBV12-4 combines with J gene TRBJ2-3; TRBD2 matches at 15 bases. The CDR3 has 15 amino acids. V lost 6 bases and J lost 6; bases outside the gene matches: 4. CDR3 DNA sequence: TGTGCCAGCAGGGGACTAGCGGGAGGAAGGGATACGCAGTATTTT. This gives the protein CASRGLAGGRDTQYF.

The chain couples TRBV2 to TRBJ2-2; either TRBD1 or TRBD2 may supply D (5 bases each). Between the trimmed V and J ends, which lost 4 bases and 5 bases, there was a span of 17 bases. CDR1 and CDR2 from the germline V gene are SNHLY and FYNNEI. This CDR3 is 16 amino acids long. CDR3 DNA sequence: TGTGCCAGCAGTGCGGGGCTAACCCCAAGTACCGGGGAGCTGTTTTTT. Amino acid sequence: CASSAGLTPSTGELFF.

This clonotype was picked up many times. This chain connects TRBV5-1 to TRBJ1-1; no clear D gene. The germline V gene has CDR1 SGHRS and CDR2 YFSETQ. The CDR3 runs 14 residues. V dropped 1 base and J dropped 5 bases, with 12 bases sitting between them. The CDR3 here is CASSLLDPRTEAFF. Written as DNA, the CDR3 is TGCGCCAGCAGCTTGTTGGATCCTAGGACTGAAGCTTTCTTT.

This clonotype has a count of ten or more. V gene TRBV6-5 combines with J gene TRBJ2-3; D not resolved. The V and J ends lost 0 bases and 2 bases respectively, with 15 bases between them. Germline lookup yields CDR1 MNHEY and CDR2 SVGAGI. The CDR3 has 17 residues. This chain's CDR3 is CASSYSIAGPFTDTQYF. The DNA of the CDR3 is TGTGCCAGCAGTTACTCGATTGCCGGGCCCTTCACAGATACGCAGTATTTT.

This clonotype was picked up many times. V usage is TRBV20-1 and J usage is TRBJ2-3; D is ambiguous. Per germline, CDR1 DFQATT and CDR2 SNEGSKA (reference sequence). V lost 0 bases and J lost 7, with 8 bases in between. This CDR3 is built from 12 residues. The CDR3 sequence: CSARDPRNTQYF. CDR3 in DNA: TGCAGTGCTAGAGATCCACGAAATACGCAGTATTTT.

This clonotype was recorded many times. The rearrangement joins TRBV6-5 to TRBJ1-6; tentative D call: TRBD1 (5 bases). V lost 3 bases to trimming and J lost 11 bases, with 20 bases between them. The germline V gene encodes CDR1 MNHEY and CDR2 SVGAGI. The CDR3 spans 16 residues. The CDR3 nucleotides are TGTGCCAGCAGTTATTTCAGTCCGGGGGAACCGGCACCCCTCCACTTT. It yields the protein CASSYFSPGEPAPLHF.

This clonotype was picked up a small number of times. V and J are TRBV5-4 and TRBJ2-3; perhaps TRBD2 as D (6 bases). The CDR3 sequence is 15 residues long. Trimming stripped 5 bases from V and 2 bases from J, with 15 bases between. Germline values: CDR1 SGHNT, CDR2 YYREEE (reference sequence). This CDR3 reads CASSPGTSYTDTQYF. In nucleotides, the CDR3 is TGTGCCAGCAGTCCCGGGACTTCATACACAGATACGCAGTATTTT.

This clonotype was observed many times. This sequence joins TRBV20-1 and TRBJ2-5; 10 bases align to TRBD2. The CDR3 has 18 residues. The germline V gene encodes CDR1 DFQATT and CDR2 SNEGSKA (reference sequence). The J segment lost 2 bases and the V segment lost 3 bases, leaving 15 bases of the junction unmatched. The CDR3 loop is CSARIIAGGSWGQETQYF. Here the CDR3 DNA reads TGCAGTGCTAGGATTATAGCGGGAGGCTCCTGGGGGCAAGAGACCCAGTACTTC.

The table lists this clonotype with many counts. The V call is TRBV5-1, the J call TRBJ2-2; D not certain. Germline V gives CDR1 SGHRS, CDR2 YFSETQ. V shed 0 bases and J shed 2 bases, with 8 bases lying between them. This CDR3 has 15 residues. The chain's CDR3 is CASSLATLNTGELFF. In DNA, the CDR3 is TGCGCCAGCAGCTTGGCCACGTTAAACACCGGGGAGCTGTTTTTT.

In its sample, this clonotype was seen many times. The chain carries TRBV5-6 and TRBJ2-3; TRBD2 matches at 12 bases. The CDR3 runs to 18 residues. Germline lookup yields CDR1 SGHDT and CDR2 YYEEEE. V gave up 1 base and J gave up 4 bases; unmatched junction bases: 10. Here the CDR3 DNA reads TGTGCCAGCAGCTTGCCTAACCTAGCGGGGGGGGCCTCAGATACGCAGTATTTT. Residues: CASSLPNLAGGASDTQYF. Combining the CDR3 with reference TRBV5-6 and TRBJ2-3 gives the whole variable domain DAGVTQSPTHLIKTRGQQVTLRCSPKSGHDTVSWYQQALGQGPQFIFQYYEEEERQRGNFPDRFSGHQFPNYSSELNVNALLLGDSALYLCASSLPNLAGGASDTQYFGPGTRLTVL.

This clonotype was seen at least ten times. The rearrangement joins TRBV20-1 to TRBJ1-5; no definite D call. The CDR3 runs to 13 residues. Trimming shortened V by 2 bases and J by 4 bases, and 9 bases separated the two germline ends. CDR1 and CDR2 (germline): DFQATT, SNEGSKA (reference sequence). The CDR3 region has the DNA TGCAGTGCTAGACGGGGTTCTAATCAGCCCCAGCATTTT. Translation: CSARRGSNQPQHF.

This clonotype occurred a few times. The chain recombines TRBV29-1 with TRBJ2-1; no firm D call. Germline V lookup: CDR1 SQVTM, CDR2 ANQGSEA. The ends were cut back, 8 bases at V and 2 bases at J, with 16 bases in the middle. The CDR3 loop spans 14 amino acids. This CDR3 reads CSIPSGATYNEQFF. The CDR3 bases are TGCAGCATTCCCTCTGGAGCAACCTACAATGAGCAGTTCTTC.